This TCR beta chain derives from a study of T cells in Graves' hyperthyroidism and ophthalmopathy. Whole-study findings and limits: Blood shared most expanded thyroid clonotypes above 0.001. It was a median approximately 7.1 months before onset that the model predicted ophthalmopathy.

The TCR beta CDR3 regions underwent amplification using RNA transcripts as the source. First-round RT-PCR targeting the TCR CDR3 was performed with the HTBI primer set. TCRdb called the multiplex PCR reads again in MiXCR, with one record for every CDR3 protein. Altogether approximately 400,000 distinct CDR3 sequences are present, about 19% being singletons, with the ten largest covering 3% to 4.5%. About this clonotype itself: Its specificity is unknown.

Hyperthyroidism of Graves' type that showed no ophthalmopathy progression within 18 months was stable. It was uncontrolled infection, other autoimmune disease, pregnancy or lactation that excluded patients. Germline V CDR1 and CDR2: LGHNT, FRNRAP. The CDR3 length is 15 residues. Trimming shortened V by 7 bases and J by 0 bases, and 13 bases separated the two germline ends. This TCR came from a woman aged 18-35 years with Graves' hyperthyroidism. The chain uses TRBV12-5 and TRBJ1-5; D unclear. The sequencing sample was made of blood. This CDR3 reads CASAPTDISNQPQHF. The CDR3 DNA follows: TGTGCTAGTGCCCCGACCGATATTAGCAATCAGCCCCAGCATTTT.